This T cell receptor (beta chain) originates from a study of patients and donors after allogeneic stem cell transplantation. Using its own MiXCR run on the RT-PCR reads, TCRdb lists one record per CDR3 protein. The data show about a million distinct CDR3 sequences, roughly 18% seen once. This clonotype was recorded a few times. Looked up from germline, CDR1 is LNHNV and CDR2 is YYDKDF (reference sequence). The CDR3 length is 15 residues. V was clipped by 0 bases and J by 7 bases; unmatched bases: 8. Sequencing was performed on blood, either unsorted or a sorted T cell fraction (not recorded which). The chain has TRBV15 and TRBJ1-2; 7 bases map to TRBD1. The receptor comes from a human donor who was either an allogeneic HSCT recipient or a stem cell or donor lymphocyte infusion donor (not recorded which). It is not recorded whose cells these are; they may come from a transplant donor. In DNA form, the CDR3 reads TGTGCCACCAGCAGAGATCCCACAGGGGCTGGTGGCTACACCTTC. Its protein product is CATSRDPTGAGGYTF. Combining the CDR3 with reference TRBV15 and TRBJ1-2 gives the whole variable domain DAMVIQNPRYQVTQFGKPVTLSCSQTLNHNVMYWYQQKSSQAPKLLFHYYDKDFNNEADTPDNFQSRRPNTSFCFLDIRSPGLGDTAMYLCATSRDPTGAGGYTFGSGTRLTVV.